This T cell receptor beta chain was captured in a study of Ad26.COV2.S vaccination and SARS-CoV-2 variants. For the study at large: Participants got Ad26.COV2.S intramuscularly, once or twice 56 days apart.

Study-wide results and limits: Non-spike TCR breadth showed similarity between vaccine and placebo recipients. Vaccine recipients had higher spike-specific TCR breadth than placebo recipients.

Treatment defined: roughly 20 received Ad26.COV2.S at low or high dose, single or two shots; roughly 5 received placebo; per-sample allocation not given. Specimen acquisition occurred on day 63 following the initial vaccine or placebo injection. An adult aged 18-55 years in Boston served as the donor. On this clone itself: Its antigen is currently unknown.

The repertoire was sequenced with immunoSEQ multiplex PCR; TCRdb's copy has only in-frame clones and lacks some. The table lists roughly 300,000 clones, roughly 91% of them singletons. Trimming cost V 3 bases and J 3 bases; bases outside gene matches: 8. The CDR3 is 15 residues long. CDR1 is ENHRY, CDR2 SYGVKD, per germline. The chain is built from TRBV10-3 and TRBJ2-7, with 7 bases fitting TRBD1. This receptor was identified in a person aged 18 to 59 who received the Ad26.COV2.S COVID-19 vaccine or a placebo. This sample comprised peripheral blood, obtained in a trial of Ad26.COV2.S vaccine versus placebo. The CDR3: CAISETGTEIYEQYF. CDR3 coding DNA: TGTGCCATCAGTGAAACCGGGACAGAAATCTACGAGCAGTACTTC.